A single sample gave rise to the 6 T cell receptor beta chains below, sequenced in a study of read filtering for tumor transcriptome and immune sequencing. This library used roughly 430 ng RNA and molecular barcoded adaptors spanning alpha/delta and beta/gamma chains. A single record per CDR3 protein comes from TCRdb applying MiXCR to the reads. Of some 120,000 distinct CDR3 sequences listed, about an eighth are singletons. The sample consisted of a population of CD138-negative cells sorted from bone marrow. The receptor set was obtained from a donor at least 40 years old with multiple myeloma.

This clonotype has at least ten counts. Here the CDR3 DNA reads TGTGCCAGCAGCTCCCGTGGGACTAGCGGTATTGGGTTTCGGGACGAGCAGTACTTC. Encoded protein: CASSSRGTSGIGFRDEQYF. The chain uses TRBV11-2 and TRBJ2-7; 11 nucleotides line up with TRBD2. CDR1 SGHAT and CDR2 FQNNGV come from the germline V gene. This CDR3 is 19 amino acids long. V lost 4 bases, J lost 5 bases, and 19 bases stayed unmatched.

This clonotype was seen many times. The chain combines TRBV29-1 with TRBJ2-1, with D possibly TRBD2 on 6 matching bases. CDR1 is SQVTM and CDR2 is ANQGSEA in the germline V gene. Trimming cost V 6 bases and J 5 bases, with 17 bases left between them. This CDR3 region has 14 residues. In DNA, the CDR3 is TGCAGCGTGGTCTACTCGGGAGTGAACAATGAGCAGTTCTTC. Protein: CSVVYSGVNNEQFF.

This clonotype has at least ten counts. V gene TRBV10-3 combines with J gene TRBJ1-1, with D perhaps matching TRBD1 (6 bases). The CDR3 loop spans 17 amino acids. Germline assignment: CDR1 ENHRY and CDR2 SYGVKD. V lost 0 bases to trimming and J lost 4 bases, with 18 bases between them. CDR3 in amino acids: CAISESNAGAGSTEAFF. CDR3 sequence (DNA): TGTGCCATCAGTGAGTCGAATGCAGGGGCCGGTAGCACTGAAGCTTTCTTT.

The chain has TRBV10-3 and TRBJ2-1; TRBD1 matches at 7 bases. Trimming cost V 3 bases and J 7 bases; bases outside gene matches: 3. The germline V gene encodes CDR1 ENHRY and CDR2 SYGVKD. CDR3 length: 13 residues. The CDR3, as DNA: TGTGCCATCAGTGAACCAGGGGGAAATGAGCAGTTCTTC. It yields the protein CAISEPGGNEQFF.

This clonotype was seen a few times. The chain couples TRBV19 to TRBJ2-3, with 8 bases matching TRBD2. The junction had 6 bases not matched to a gene; V was cut back by 3 bases and J by 1 base. The CDR3 is made up of 16 amino acids. Germline loops: CDR1 LNHDA, CDR2 SQIVND (reference sequence). This CDR3 reads CASSMGAGAGTDTQYF. The CDR3, as DNA: TGTGCCAGTAGTATGGGAGCGGGGGCTGGCACAGATACGCAGTATTTT.

This clonotype was recorded at least ten times. The chain has TRBV29-1 and TRBJ2-1; the D is unclear. From germline, CDR1 is SQVTM and CDR2 ANQGSEA. The CDR3 is 14 amino acids. The germline V and J ends were trimmed by 2 bases and 10 bases, with 18 bases remaining between them. The CDR3 sequence: CSVEHGQNPGEQFF. In DNA form, the CDR3 reads TGCAGCGTTGAACATGGGCAAAACCCCGGGGAGCAGTTCTTC.